A few counts support the clone carrying this T cell receptor (beta chain). Original methodology: The assay estimated nucleated cells by amplifying reference gene primers. Profiled with immunoSEQ multiplex PCR; TCRdb holds only in-frame clones, not every one. V and J calls and clone size come straight from that table; D and trimming were deduced from the DNA. The sample holds about 300,000 clones, 75% to 90% seen once. The sample is drawn from a study of blood T cell repertoires in COVID-19. Overall study context: COVID-19 samples from acute and convalescent phases originated in the United States, Italy and Spain. In each case, the material was cDNA or gDNA derived from T cells, B-cell-depleted T cells, or PBMCs.

This CDR3 has 14 residues. The trim removed 3 bases at V and 5 bases at J, leaving 5 bases unmatched. Germline CDR1 is SGHAT and CDR2 is FQNNGV. Sequencing was carried out using peripheral blood. This TCR was sampled from a man aged 35-49 years with acute or convalescent COVID-19. V gene TRBV11-2 combines with J gene TRBJ1-1; 8 positions agree with TRBD1. This chain's CDR3 is CASSFPGGRTEAFF. CDR3 coding DNA: TGTGCCAGCAGCTTCCCAGGGGGCAGGACTGAAGCTTTCTTT.